This T cell receptor (beta chain) was sequenced for a study of cytomegalovirus exposure and HLA in healthy donors. Whole-study results and caveats: It was taken for granted in presence/absence analyses that sequencing depth across donors was roughly uniform. A classifier reportedly called cytomegalovirus status with high sensitivity and specificity.

Researchers ran the PCR with 60 Vbeta and 13 Jbeta primers. The repertoire was sequenced with immunoSEQ multiplex PCR; TCRdb's copy has only in-frame clones and lacks some. The top ten hold around 2.9% of the sample, which has roughly 140,000 clones, less than 65% seen once. Concerning this clone: What it recognizes is unknown.

CDR3 length: 15 residues. V was cut by 4 bases and J by 1 base, with 11 bases left in between. The germline V gene has CDR1 SGHDT and CDR2 YYEEEE. The material sequenced was PBMCs. The receptor was isolated from a young woman in good health and CMV-seropositive. The gene calls are TRBV5-6 and TRBJ2-2; D not certain. CDR3 nucleotide sequence: TGTGCCAGCAGCCGGTTATCAGGGAACACCGGGGAGCTGTTTTTT. This encodes CASSRLSGNTGELFF.